This TCR beta chain stems from a study of T cell responses to AZD1222 COVID-19 vaccine. Study-wide results and caveats: Clonal diversity was possibly underestimated, and the donors were mostly white British, with more females. Baseline serostatus was positive in only six AZD1222 recipients.

The CDR3 consists of 13 residues. V gave up 7 bases and J gave up 10 bases, with 19 bases separating them. CDR1 is LGHDT, CDR2 YNNKEL, per germline (reference sequence). Generated by immunoSEQ multiplex PCR, the TCRdb table keeps only in-frame clones and is missing some. The sample includes over 100,000 clones, around nine tenths of them seen just once. A remark on this clone: Its antigen remains unknown.

This sample comprised peripheral blood, obtained on day 0 of AZD1222 vaccination. The sequence was collected from an adult in good health. The rearrangement joins TRBV3-1 (or the pseudogene TRBV3-2) to TRBJ1-1; tentative D call: TRBD1 (5 bases). CDR3 amino acids: CASNHPGQPGAFF. DNA for the CDR3: TGTGCCAGCAACCACCCGGGGCAGCCGGGAGCTTTCTTT.